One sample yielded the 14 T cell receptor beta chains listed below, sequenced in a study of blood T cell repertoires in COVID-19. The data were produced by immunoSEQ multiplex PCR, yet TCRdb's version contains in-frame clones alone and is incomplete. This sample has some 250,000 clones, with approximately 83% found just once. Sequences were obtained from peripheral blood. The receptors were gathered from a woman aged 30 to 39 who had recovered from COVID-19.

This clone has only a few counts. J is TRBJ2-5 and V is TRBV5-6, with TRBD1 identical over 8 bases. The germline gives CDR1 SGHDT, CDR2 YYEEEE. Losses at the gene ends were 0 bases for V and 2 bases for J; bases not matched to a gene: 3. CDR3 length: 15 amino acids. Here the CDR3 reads CASSLGGQGQETQYF. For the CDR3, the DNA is TGTGCCAGCAGCTTGGGTGGACAGGGACAAGAGACCCAGTACTTC.

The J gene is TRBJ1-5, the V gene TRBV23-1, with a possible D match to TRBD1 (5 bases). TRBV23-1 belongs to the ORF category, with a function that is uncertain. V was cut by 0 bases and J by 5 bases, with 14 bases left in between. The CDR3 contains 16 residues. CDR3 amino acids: CASSQSVQGKDQPQHF. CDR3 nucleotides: TGCGCCAGCAGTCAATCCGTCCAGGGTAAAGATCAGCCCCAGCATTTT.

The CDR3 coding sequence is TGTGCCAGCAGCCACGCTATAGCAGCCGCTAACACTGAAGCTTTCTTT. Its protein is CASSHAIAAANTEAFF. The chain combines TRBV5-8 with TRBJ1-1, with D uncertain. V shed 4 bases and J shed 2 bases, with 18 bases lying between them. The germline gives CDR1 SGHTS, CDR2 YDEGEE. CDR3 length: 16 amino acids.

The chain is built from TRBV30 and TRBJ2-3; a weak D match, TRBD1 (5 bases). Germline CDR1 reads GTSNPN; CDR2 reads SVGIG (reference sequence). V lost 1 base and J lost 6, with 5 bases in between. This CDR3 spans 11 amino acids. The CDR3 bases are TGTGCCTGGAGTGAGGGGGATACGCAGTATTTT. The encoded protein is CAWSEGDTQYF.

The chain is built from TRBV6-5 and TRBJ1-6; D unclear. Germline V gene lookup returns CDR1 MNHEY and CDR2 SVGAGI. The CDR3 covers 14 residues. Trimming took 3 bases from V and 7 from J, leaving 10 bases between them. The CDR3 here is CASSYASVNSPLHF. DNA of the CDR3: TGTGCCAGCAGTTATGCGAGCGTGAATTCACCCCTCCACTTT.

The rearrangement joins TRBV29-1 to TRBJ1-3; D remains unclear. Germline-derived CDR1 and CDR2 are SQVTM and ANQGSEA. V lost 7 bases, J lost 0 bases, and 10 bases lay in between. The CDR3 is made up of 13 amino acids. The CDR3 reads CSAVTLSGNTIYF. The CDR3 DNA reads TGCAGCGCCGTAACTCTCTCTGGAAACACCATATATTTT.

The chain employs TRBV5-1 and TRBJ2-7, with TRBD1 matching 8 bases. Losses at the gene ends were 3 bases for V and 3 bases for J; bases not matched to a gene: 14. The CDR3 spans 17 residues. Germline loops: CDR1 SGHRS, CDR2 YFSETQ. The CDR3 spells CASSSQRTGMGGYEQYF. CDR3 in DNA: TGCGCCAGCAGCTCCCAAAGGACAGGGATGGGTGGCTACGAGCAGTACTTC.

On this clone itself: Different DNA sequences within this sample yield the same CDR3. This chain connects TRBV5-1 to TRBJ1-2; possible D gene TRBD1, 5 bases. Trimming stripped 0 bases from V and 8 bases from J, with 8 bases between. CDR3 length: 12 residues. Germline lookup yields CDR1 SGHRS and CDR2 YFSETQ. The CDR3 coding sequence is TGCGCCAGCAGCTTGGGTCAGGGAGGCTACACCTTC. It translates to CASSLGQGGYTF.

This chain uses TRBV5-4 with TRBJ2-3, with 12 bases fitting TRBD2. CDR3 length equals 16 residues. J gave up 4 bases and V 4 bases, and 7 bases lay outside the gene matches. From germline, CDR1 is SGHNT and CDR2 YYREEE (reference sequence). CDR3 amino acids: CASSLRLAGEADTQYF. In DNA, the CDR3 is TGTGCCAGCAGCCTAAGACTAGCGGGGGAGGCAGATACGCAGTATTTT. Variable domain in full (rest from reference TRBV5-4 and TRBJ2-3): ETGVTQSPTHLIKTRGQQVTLRCSSQSGHNTVSWYQQALGQGPQFIFQYYREEENGRGNFPPRFSGLQFPNYSSELNVNALELDDSALYLCASSLRLAGEADTQYFGPGTRLTVL.

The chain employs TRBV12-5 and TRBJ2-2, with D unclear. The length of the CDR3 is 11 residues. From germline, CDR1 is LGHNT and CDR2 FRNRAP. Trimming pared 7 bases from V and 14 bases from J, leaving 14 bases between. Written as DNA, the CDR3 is TGTGCTAGTGCCTCCGCGCGCACTCTGTTTTTT. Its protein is CASASARTLFF.

This chain's CDR3 is CASSYPDGTGFRGGLVNEQFF. The CDR3 DNA follows: TGCGCCAGCAGCTACCCCGACGGGACAGGGTTTAGGGGGGGGCTGGTCAATGAGCAGTTCTTC. The chain links TRBV5-1 to TRBJ2-1; 9 bases line up with TRBD1. V shed 3 bases, J shed 6 bases, and the junction held 25 bases outside the gene matches. The CDR3 length is 21 residues. CDR1 and CDR2 from the germline V gene are SGHRS and YFSETQ.

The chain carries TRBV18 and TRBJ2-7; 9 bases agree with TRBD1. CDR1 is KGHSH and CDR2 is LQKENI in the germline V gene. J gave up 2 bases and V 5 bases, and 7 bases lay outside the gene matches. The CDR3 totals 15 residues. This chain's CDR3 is CASSSRQGVTYEQYF. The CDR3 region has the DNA TGTGCCAGCTCATCAAGACAGGGGGTAACCTACGAGCAGTACTTC.

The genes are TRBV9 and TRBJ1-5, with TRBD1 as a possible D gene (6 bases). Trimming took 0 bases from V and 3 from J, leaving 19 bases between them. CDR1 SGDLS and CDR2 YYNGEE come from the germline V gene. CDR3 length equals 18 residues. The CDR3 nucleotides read TGTGCCAGCAGCGTAGGACCTGAAGAGGGGGTCCTCAATCAGCCCCAGCATTTT. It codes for CASSVGPEEGVLNQPQHF.

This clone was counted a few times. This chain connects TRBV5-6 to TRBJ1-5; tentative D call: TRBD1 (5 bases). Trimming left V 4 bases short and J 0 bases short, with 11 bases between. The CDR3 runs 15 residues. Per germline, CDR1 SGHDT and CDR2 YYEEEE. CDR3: CASSRSGVSNQPQHF. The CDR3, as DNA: TGTGCCAGCAGCCGTTCGGGGGTTAGCAATCAGCCCCAGCATTTT.